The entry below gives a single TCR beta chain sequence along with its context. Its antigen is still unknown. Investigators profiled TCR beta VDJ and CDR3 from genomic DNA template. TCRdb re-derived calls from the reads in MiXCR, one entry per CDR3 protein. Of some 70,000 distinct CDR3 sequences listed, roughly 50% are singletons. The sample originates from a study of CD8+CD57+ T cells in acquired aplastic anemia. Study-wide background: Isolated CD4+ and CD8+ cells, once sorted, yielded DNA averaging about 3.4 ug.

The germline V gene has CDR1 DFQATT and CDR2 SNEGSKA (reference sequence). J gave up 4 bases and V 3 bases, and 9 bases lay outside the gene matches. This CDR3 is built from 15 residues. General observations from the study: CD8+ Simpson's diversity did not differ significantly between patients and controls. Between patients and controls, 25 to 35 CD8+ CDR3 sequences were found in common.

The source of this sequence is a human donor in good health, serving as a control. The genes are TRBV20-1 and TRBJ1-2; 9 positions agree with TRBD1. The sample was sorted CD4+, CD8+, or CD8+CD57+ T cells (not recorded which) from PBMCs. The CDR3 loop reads CSASGRDREFYGYTF. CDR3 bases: TGCAGTGCTAGTGGACGGGACAGGGAATTCTATGGCTACACCTTC.